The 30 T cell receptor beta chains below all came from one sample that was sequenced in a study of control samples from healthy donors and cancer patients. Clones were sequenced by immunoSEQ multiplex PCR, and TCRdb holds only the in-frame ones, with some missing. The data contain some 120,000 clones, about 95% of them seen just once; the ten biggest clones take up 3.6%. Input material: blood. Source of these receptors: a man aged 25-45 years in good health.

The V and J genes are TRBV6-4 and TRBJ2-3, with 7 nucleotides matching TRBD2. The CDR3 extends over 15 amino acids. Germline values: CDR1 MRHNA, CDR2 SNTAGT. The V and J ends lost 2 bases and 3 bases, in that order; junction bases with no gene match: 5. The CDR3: CASSDMAGETDTQYF. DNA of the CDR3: TGTGCCAGCAGTGACATGGCGGGGGAGACAGATACGCAGTATTTT.

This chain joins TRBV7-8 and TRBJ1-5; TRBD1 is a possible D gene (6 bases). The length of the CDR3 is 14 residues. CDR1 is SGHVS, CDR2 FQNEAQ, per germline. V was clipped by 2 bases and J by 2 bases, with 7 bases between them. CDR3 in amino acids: CASSLSGGNQPQHF. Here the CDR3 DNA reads TGTGCCAGCAGCTTATCAGGGGGCAATCAGCCCCAGCATTTT.

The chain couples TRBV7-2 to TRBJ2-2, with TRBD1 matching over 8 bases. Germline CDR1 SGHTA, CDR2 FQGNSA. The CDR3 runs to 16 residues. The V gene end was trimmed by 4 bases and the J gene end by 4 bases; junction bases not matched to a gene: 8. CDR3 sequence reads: CASSSTGGMSTGELFF. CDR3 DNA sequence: TGTGCCAGCAGCTCCACAGGGGGTATGTCCACCGGGGAGCTGTTTTTT.

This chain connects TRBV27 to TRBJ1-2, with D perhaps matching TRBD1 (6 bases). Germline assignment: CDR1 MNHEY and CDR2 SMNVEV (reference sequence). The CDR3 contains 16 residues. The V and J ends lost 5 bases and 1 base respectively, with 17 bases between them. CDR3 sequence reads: CASSLLGDTHNYGYTF. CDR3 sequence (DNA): TGTGCCAGCAGTCTTCTAGGGGACACTCATAACTATGGCTACACCTTC.

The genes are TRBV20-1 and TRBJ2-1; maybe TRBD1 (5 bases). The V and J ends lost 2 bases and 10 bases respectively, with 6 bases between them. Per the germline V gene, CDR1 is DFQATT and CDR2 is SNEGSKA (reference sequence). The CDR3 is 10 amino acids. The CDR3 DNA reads TGCAGTGCTAGAAGGACAGAGCAGTTCTTC. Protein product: CSARRTEQFF.

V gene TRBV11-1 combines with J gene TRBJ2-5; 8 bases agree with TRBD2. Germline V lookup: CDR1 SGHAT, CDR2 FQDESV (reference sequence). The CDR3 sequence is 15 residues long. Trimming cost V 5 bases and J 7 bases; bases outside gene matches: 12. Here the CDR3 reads CASSPLVAGSGTQYF. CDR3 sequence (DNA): TGTGCCAGCAGCCCACTGGTAGCGGGGAGTGGGACCCAGTACTTC.

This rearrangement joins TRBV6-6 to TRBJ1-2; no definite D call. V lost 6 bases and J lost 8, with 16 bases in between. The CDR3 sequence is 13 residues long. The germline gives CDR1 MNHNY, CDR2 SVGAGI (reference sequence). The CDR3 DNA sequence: TGTGCCAGCAGATCCCACACCGGACTCGGCTACACCTTC. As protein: CASRSHTGLGYTF.

The CDR3 here is CASSLDGTEKLFF. The DNA for the CDR3 is TGTGCCAGCAGCCTGGACGGAACTGAAAAACTGTTTTTT. This rearrangement joins TRBV7-6 to TRBJ1-4; D call uncertain. The ends were cut back, 5 bases at V and 7 bases at J, with 11 bases in the middle. This CDR3 has 13 amino acids. Germline CDR1 reads SGHVS; CDR2 reads FNYEAQ.

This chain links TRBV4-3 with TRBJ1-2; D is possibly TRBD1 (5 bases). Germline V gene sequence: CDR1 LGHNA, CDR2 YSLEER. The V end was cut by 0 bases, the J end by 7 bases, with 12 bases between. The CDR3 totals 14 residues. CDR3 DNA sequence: TGCGCCAGCAGCCAAGAGGATGGGGCTCTTGGCTACACCTTC. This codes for CASSQEDGALGYTF.

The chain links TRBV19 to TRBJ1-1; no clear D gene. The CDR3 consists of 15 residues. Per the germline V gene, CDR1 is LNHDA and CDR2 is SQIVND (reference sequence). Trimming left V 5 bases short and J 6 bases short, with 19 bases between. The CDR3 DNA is TGTGCCAGTAGTCTTCTTCAGCCGCGGCATTCTGAAGCTTTCTTT. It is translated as CASSLLQPRHSEAFF.

The CDR3 region is CASSKGHHNSPLHF. The CDR3 coding sequence is TGTGCCAGCAGTAAGGGACACCATAATTCACCCCTCCACTTT. This sequence joins TRBV6-5 and TRBJ1-6; D is possibly TRBD1 (6 bases). V lost 5 bases to trimming and J lost 5 bases, with 10 bases between them. This CDR3 spans 14 amino acids. Germline V CDR1 and CDR2: MNHEY, SVGAGI.

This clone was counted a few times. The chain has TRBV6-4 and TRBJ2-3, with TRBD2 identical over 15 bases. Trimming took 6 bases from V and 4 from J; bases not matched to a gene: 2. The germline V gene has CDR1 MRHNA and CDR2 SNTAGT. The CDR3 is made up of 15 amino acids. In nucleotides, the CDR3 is TGTGCCAGCAGGCGGACTAGCGGGGGGGCAGATACGCAGTATTTT. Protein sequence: CASRRTSGGADTQYF.

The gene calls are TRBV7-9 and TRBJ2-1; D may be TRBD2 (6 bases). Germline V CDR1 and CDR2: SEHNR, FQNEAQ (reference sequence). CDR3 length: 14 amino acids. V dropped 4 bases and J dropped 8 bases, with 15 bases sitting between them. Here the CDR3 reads CASSWAGGVDEQFF. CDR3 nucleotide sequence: TGTGCCAGCAGCTGGGCTGGCGGGGTCGATGAGCAGTTCTTC.

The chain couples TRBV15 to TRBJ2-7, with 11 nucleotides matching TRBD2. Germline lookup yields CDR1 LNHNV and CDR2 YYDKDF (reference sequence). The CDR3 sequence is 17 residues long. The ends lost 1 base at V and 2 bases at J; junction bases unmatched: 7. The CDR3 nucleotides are TGTGCCACCAGCAGAGTCGCGGGACTAGCGGCTGCCTACGAGCAGTACTTC. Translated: CATSRVAGLAAAYEQYF.

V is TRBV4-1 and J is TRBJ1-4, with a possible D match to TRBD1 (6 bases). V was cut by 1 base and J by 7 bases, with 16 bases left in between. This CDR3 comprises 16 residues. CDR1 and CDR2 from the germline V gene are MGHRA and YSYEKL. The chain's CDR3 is CASSQVGWGLGEKLFF. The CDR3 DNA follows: TGCGCCAGCAGCCAAGTAGGTTGGGGGCTGGGTGAAAAACTGTTTTTT.

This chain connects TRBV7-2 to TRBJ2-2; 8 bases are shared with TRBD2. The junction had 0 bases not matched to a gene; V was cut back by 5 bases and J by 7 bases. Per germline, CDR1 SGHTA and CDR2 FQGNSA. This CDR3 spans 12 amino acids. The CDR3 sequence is CASSGTSGELFF. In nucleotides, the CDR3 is TGTGCCAGCAGCGGGACTAGCGGGGAGCTGTTTTTT.

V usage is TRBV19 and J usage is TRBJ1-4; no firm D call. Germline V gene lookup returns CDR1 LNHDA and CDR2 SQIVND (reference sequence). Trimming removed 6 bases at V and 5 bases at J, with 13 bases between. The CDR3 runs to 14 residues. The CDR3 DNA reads TGTGCCAGTAGCTCCGACATGACAAATGAAAAACTGTTTTTT. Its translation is CASSSDMTNEKLFF.

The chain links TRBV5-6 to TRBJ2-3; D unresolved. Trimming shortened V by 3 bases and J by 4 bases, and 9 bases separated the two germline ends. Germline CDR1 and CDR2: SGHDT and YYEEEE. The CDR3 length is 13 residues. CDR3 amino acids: CASSYAVPDTQYF. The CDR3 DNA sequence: TGTGCCAGCAGCTATGCAGTACCAGATACGCAGTATTTT.

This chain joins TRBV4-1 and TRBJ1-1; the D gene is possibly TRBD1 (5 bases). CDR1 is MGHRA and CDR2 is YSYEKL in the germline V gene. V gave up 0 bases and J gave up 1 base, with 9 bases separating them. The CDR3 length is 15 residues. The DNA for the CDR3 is TGCGCCAGCAGCCAAGAGCCCAGGGAGAACACTGAAGCTTTCTTT. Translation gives CASSQEPRENTEAFF.

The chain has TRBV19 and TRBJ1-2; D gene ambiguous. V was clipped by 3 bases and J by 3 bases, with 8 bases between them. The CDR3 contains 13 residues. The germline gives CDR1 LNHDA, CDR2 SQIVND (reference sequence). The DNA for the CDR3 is TGTGCCAGTAGTATGGATGGGTACTATGGCTACACCTTC. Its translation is CASSMDGYYGYTF.

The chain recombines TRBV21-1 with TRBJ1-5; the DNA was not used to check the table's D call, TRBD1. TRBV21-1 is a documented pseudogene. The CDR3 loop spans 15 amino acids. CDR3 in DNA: TGTGCCAGCAGCAGGAGGCAGGGGAACAATCAGCCCCAGCATTTT. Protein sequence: CASSRRQGNNQPQHF.

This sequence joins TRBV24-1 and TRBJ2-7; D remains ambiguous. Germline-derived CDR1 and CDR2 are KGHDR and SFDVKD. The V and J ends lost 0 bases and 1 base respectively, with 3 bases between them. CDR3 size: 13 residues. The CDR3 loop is CATSDLISYEQYF. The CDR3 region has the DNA TGTGCCACCAGTGATTTGATATCCTACGAGCAGTACTTC.

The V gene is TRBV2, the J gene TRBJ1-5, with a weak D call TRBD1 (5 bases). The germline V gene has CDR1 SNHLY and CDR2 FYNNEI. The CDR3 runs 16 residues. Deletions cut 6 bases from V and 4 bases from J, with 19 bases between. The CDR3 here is CASRPSLGRVNQPQHF. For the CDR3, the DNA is TGTGCCAGCAGGCCCTCCCTGGGCAGGGTAAATCAGCCCCAGCATTTT.

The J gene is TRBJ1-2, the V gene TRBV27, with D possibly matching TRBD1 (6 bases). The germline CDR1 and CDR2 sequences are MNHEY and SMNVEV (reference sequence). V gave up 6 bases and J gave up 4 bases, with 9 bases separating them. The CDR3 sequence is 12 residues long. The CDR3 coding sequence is TGTGCCAGCAGGCAGGGGACCTATGGCTACACCTTC. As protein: CASRQGTYGYTF.

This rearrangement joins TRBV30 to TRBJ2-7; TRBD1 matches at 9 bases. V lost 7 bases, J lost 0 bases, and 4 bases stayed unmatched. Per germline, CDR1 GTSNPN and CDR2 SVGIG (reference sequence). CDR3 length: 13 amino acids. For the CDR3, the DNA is TGTGCCTCTGCGACAGGGGGCTCCTACGAGCAGTACTTC. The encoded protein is CASATGGSYEQYF.

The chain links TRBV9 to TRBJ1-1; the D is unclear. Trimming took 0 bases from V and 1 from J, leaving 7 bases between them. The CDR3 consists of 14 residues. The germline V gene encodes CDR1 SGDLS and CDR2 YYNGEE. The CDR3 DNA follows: TGTGCCAGCAGCGTAGTCTCCGGGAACACTGAAGCTTTCTTT. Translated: CASSVVSGNTEAFF.

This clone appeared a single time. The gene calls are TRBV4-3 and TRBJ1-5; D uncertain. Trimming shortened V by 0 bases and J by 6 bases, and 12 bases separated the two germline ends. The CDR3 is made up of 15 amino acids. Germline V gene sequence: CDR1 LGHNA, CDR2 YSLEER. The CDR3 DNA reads TGCGCCAGCAGCCAAGATTGGCTCGGGAGTCAGCCCCAGCATTTT. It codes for CASSQDWLGSQPQHF.

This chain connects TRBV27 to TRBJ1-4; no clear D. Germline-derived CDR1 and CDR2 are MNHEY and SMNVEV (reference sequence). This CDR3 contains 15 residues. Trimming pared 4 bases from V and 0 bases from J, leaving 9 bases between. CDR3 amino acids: CASSYAGATNEKLFF. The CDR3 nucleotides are TGTGCCAGCAGTTATGCAGGTGCAACTAATGAAAAACTGTTTTTT.

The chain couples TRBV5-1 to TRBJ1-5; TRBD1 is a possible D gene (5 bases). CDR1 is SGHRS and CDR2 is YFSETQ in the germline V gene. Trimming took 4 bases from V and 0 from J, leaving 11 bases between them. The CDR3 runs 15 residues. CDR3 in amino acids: CASSPTDYSNQPQHF. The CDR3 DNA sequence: TGCGCCAGCAGCCCGACAGATTATAGCAATCAGCCCCAGCATTTT.

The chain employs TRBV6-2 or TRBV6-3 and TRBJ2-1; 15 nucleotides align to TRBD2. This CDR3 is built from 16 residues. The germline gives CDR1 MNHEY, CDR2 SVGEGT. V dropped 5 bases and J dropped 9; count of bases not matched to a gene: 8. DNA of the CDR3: TGTGCCAGCAGTCGTGGACTAGCGGGGGGGCAGGGTGAGCAGTTCTTC. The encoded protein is CASSRGLAGGQGEQFF.